This TCR beta chain was obtained from a study of blood T cells in healthy people across ages. General study points: A strong correlation was found between TCR beta diversity and the percentage of naive T cells. Per million T cells, TCR beta diversity dropped about linearly as age rose.

Then a second PCR, running about 7 to 11 cycles, was carried out with a sample-barcoded 5' primer and a J-beta primer mix. TCRdb itself ran the 5' RACE reads through MiXCR, one entry per CDR3 protein. This table has under 1,000,000 distinct CDR3 sequences, 46% appearing once. To note about this clonotype: Its antigen is not known.

The germline V gene has CDR1 SGHRS and CDR2 YFSETQ. The length of the CDR3 is 14 residues. The genes are TRBV5-1 and TRBJ2-7, with D possibly matching TRBD2 (7 bases). The J call may be faulty, since TRBJ2-5 better matches the DNA end. The source material was blood. The sequence derives from a man older than 75 in good health. CDR3 protein: CASRRGGAEETQYF. The CDR3 coding sequence is TGCGCCAGCAGGCGAGGGGGGGCTGAGGAGACCCAGTACTTC.